This is a list of T cell receptor beta chains from one sample in a study of OX40 agonist ivuxolimab in advanced cancers. Profiled with immunoSEQ multiplex PCR; TCRdb holds only in-frame clones, not every one. The repertoire includes approximately 60,000 clones, roughly nine tenths of them detected once, and less than 6% sits in the top ten. Here the sequenced sample was CD4+ or CD8+ T cells sorted from blood, taken in a trial of the OX40 agonist ivuxolimab. These receptors were taken from an adult with an advanced solid tumor such as melanoma, head and neck, liver or kidney cancer. CDR3s include the opening cysteine and the closing phenylalanine or tryptophan. A D gene is named only where the DNA matches it firmly. Only some rows state a clone size, as once, few, many or a class for expanded clones.

V gene: TRBV27; J gene: TRBJ2-7; D gene: TRBD2; clone size: .; CDR3 protein: CASSFGARGGGLAYEQYF; CDR3 DNA: TGTGCCAGCAGTTTCGGTGCCAGGGGTGGGGGACTAGCCTACGAGCAGTACTTC
V gene: TRBV2; J gene: TRBJ2-1; D gene: TRBD2; clone size: .; CDR3 protein: CASSRTGRLAGNNEQFF; CDR3 DNA: TGTGCCAGCAGTAGGACAGGGAGACTAGCGGGTAACAATGAGCAGTTCTTC
V gene: TRBV5-6; J gene: TRBJ2-3; D gene: .; clone size: .; CDR3 protein: CASSFNVRSVPDTQYF; CDR3 DNA: TGTGCCAGCAGCTTTAATGTCCGTTCGGTTCCAGATACGCAGTATTTT
V gene: TRBV18; J gene: TRBJ2-7; D gene: .; clone size: once; CDR3 protein: CASSPDRIYEQYF; CDR3 DNA: TGTGCCAGCTCCCCGGACAGAATTTACGAGCAGTACTTC
V gene: TRBV10-2; J gene: TRBJ2-7; D gene: .; clone size: .; CDR3 protein: CASFRNEQYF; CDR3 DNA: TGCGCCAGCTTCAGGAACGAGCAGTACTTC
V gene: TRBV29-1; J gene: TRBJ1-2; D gene: .; clone size: .; CDR3 protein: CSAGGQTNYGYTF; CDR3 DNA: TGCAGCGCCGGAGGACAGACTAACTATGGCTACACCTTC
V gene: TRBV5-1; J gene: TRBJ2-1; D gene: .; clone size: .; CDR3 protein: CASSLEDYQFF; CDR3 DNA: TGCGCCAGCAGCTTGGAAGACTACCAGTTCTTC
V gene: TRBV30; J gene: TRBJ2-5; D gene: .; clone size: .; CDR3 protein: CAWREPGRQETQYF; CDR3 DNA: TGTGCCTGGAGGGAACCGGGACGCCAAGAGACCCAGTACTTC
V gene: TRBV5-5; J gene: TRBJ1-2; D gene: .; clone size: .; CDR3 protein: CASSLGWATERVPLGYTF; CDR3 DNA: TGTGCCAGCAGCCTAGGATGGGCGACAGAGAGAGTTCCTTTAGGTTACACCTTC
V gene: TRBV7-2; J gene: TRBJ2-5; D gene: .; clone size: once; CDR3 protein: CASSSSGAETQYF; CDR3 DNA: TGTGCCAGCAGCTCGTCAGGGGCGGAGACCCAGTACTTC
V gene: TRBV19; J gene: TRBJ1-2; D gene: TRBD1; clone size: .; CDR3 protein: CATGGGQGRYGYTF; CDR3 DNA: TGTGCCACCGGAGGGGGACAGGGGAGATATGGCTACACCTTC
V gene: TRBV5-1; J gene: TRBJ2-3; D gene: TRBD1; clone size: .; CDR3 protein: CASSYRLTGSTDTQYF; CDR3 DNA: TGCGCCAGCAGCTACCGCTTGACAGGGAGCACAGATACGCAGTATTTT
V gene: TRBV27; J gene: TRBJ2-5; D gene: .; clone size: .; CDR3 protein: CASSEFQGNGKTQYF; CDR3 DNA: TGTGCCAGCAGCGAATTCCAGGGGAACGGAAAGACCCAGTACTTC
V gene: TRBV5-1; J gene: TRBJ1-6; D gene: TRBD1; clone size: .; CDR3 protein: CASSFFRGQNSPLHF; CDR3 DNA: TGCGCCAGCAGCTTCTTCAGGGGGCAGAATTCACCCCTCCACTTT
V gene: TRBV28; J gene: TRBJ1-2; D gene: .; clone size: once; CDR3 protein: CASSLKATGLDYGYTF; CDR3 DNA: TGTGCCAGCAGTTTAAAGGCTACAGGGTTGGACTATGGCTACACCTTC
V gene: TRBV10-3; J gene: TRBJ1-3; D gene: TRBD1; clone size: once; CDR3 protein: CAIRGQGDTIYF; CDR3 DNA: TGTGCCATCAGAGGACAGGGAGACACCATATATTTT
V gene: TRBV6-1; J gene: TRBJ2-1; D gene: .; clone size: .; CDR3 protein: CATDYNNEQFF; CDR3 DNA: TGTGCCACCGACTATAACAATGAGCAGTTCTTC
V gene: TRBV4-1; J gene: TRBJ2-2; D gene: .; clone size: .; CDR3 protein: CASSQPVRTGELFF; CDR3 DNA: TGCGCCAGCAGCCAACCGGTCCGCACCGGGGAGCTGTTTTTT
V gene: TRBV29-1; J gene: TRBJ2-3; D gene: TRBD1; clone size: .; CDR3 protein: CSVDQGADTQYF; CDR3 DNA: TGCAGCGTTGATCAGGGGGCAGATACGCAGTATTTT
V gene: TRBV15; J gene: TRBJ1-5; D gene: .; clone size: .; CDR3 protein: CATSSSGGFGQPQHF; CDR3 DNA: TGTGCCACCAGCAGCAGCGGGGGGTTTGGGCAGCCCCAGCATTTT
V gene: TRBV6-6; J gene: TRBJ2-5; D gene: .; clone size: .; CDR3 protein: CASGAGRETQYF; CDR3 DNA: TGTGCCAGCGGGGCGGGGAGAGAGACCCAGTACTTC
V gene: TRBV5-1; J gene: TRBJ2-5; D gene: TRBD1; clone size: .; CDR3 protein: CASSSRTGGGETQYF; CDR3 DNA: TGCGCCAGCAGCTCCAGGACAGGGGGCGGTGAGACCCAGTACTTC
V gene: TRBV14; J gene: TRBJ2-1; D gene: .; clone size: .; CDR3 protein: CASSQGLARGYNEQFF; CDR3 DNA: TGTGCCAGCAGCCAGGGACTTGCTCGGGGGTACAATGAGCAGTTCTTC
V gene: TRBV7-6; J gene: TRBJ2-2; D gene: .; clone size: .; CDR3 protein: CASSLPPSATGELFF; CDR3 DNA: TGTGCCAGCAGCTTGCCCCCTAGCGCCACCGGGGAGCTGTTTTTT
V gene: TRBV2; J gene: TRBJ2-7; D gene: TRBD2; clone size: .; CDR3 protein: CASTREGLYEQYF; CDR3 DNA: TGTGCCAGCACAAGGGAGGGGCTGTACGAGCAGTACTTC
V gene: TRBV9; J gene: TRBJ2-1; D gene: TRBD2; clone size: .; CDR3 protein: CASSVRTSGNNEQFF; CDR3 DNA: TGTGCCAGCAGCGTCCGGACTAGCGGGAACAATGAGCAGTTCTTC
V gene: TRBV29-1; J gene: TRBJ2-3; D gene: TRBD2; clone size: .; CDR3 protein: CSVAGGVDTQYF; CDR3 DNA: TGCAGCGTTGCGGGAGGGGTTGATACGCAGTATTTT
V gene: TRBV27; J gene: TRBJ2-1; D gene: .; clone size: .; CDR3 protein: CASRPRVSVNEQFF; CDR3 DNA: TGTGCCAGCAGACCCAGAGTTAGCGTTAATGAGCAGTTCTTC
V gene: TRBV5-4; J gene: TRBJ2-7; D gene: .; clone size: .; CDR3 protein: CASSFPTYEQYF; CDR3 DNA: TGTGCCAGCAGCTTTCCAACCTACGAGCAGTACTTC
V gene: TRBV7-8; J gene: TRBJ2-3; D gene: .; clone size: .; CDR3 protein: CASSLWEKSTDTQYF; CDR3 DNA: TGTGCCAGCAGCTTATGGGAAAAGAGCACAGATACGCAGTATTTT
V gene: TRBV5-5; J gene: TRBJ1-1; D gene: .; clone size: few; CDR3 protein: CASSSIGGVTTEAFF; CDR3 DNA: TGTGCCAGCAGCTCCATCGGAGGGGTTACGACTGAAGCTTTCTTT
V gene: TRBV19; J gene: TRBJ1-5; D gene: .; clone size: .; CDR3 protein: CASSIDGVGAPSNQPQHF; CDR3 DNA: TGTGCCAGTAGTATTGACGGGGTAGGGGCACCTAGCAATCAGCCCCAGCATTTT
V gene: TRBV18; J gene: TRBJ1-3; D gene: .; clone size: .; CDR3 protein: CASSPADSSSGNTIYF; CDR3 DNA: TGTGCCAGCTCACCAGCGGACAGTTCCTCTGGAAACACCATATATTTT
V gene: TRBV19; J gene: TRBJ1-1; D gene: TRBD1; clone size: .; CDR3 protein: CASSIPAGGMNTEAFF; CDR3 DNA: TGTGCCAGTAGTATCCCTGCAGGGGGCATGAACACTGAAGCTTTCTTT
V gene: TRBV5-1; J gene: TRBJ1-1; D gene: TRBD1; clone size: few; CDR3 protein: CASSLTGMNTEAFF; CDR3 DNA: TGCGCCAGCAGTTTGACAGGGATGAACACTGAAGCTTTCTTT
V gene: TRBV29-1; J gene: TRBJ2-3; D gene: .; clone size: .; CDR3 protein: CSVTAPERSSTDTQYF; CDR3 DNA: TGCAGCGTTACTGCTCCAGAGAGGTCTAGCACAGATACGCAGTATTTT
V gene: TRBV4-2; J gene: TRBJ2-7; D gene: .; clone size: few; CDR3 protein: CASSQDPRDGAYEQYF; CDR3 DNA: TGTGCCAGCAGCCAAGATCCTCGGGACGGAGCCTACGAGCAGTACTTC
V gene: TRBV4-1; J gene: TRBJ1-1; D gene: .; clone size: .; CDR3 protein: CASSTLPNMNTEAFF; CDR3 DNA: TGCGCCAGCAGTACCCTTCCGAACATGAACACTGAAGCTTTCTTT
V gene: TRBV5-6; J gene: TRBJ2-5; D gene: .; clone size: .; CDR3 protein: CASSGLSGQETQYF; CDR3 DNA: TGTGCCAGCAGCGGACTAAGCGGCCAAGAGACCCAGTACTTC
V gene: TRBV19; J gene: TRBJ1-1; D gene: .; clone size: .; CDR3 protein: CASSIQGSYTEAFF; CDR3 DNA: TGTGCCAGTAGTATCCAGGGGTCGTACACTGAAGCTTTCTTT
V gene: TRBV28; J gene: TRBJ1-2; D gene: .; clone size: .; CDR3 protein: CASSFQGGAYGYTF; CDR3 DNA: TGTGCCAGCAGCTTTCAAGGGGGGGCTTATGGCTACACCTTC
V gene: TRBV2; J gene: TRBJ1-2; D gene: .; clone size: few; CDR3 protein: CARKQGVNYGYTF; CDR3 DNA: TGTGCCAGGAAACAGGGTGTTAACTATGGCTACACCTTC
V gene: TRBV7-9; J gene: TRBJ2-3; D gene: TRBD2; clone size: .; CDR3 protein: CASSLGTGGPLADTQYF; CDR3 DNA: TGTGCCAGCAGCCTAGGGACGGGAGGGCCGTTAGCAGATACGCAGTATTTT
V gene: TRBV11-2; J gene: TRBJ2-1; D gene: TRBD2; clone size: .; CDR3 protein: CASSSQGFGAAGGAEQFF; CDR3 DNA: TGTGCCAGCAGCTCCCAGGGGTTTGGGGCAGCGGGAGGGGCTGAGCAGTTCTTC
V gene: TRBV11-3; J gene: TRBJ2-7; D gene: TRBD1; clone size: .; CDR3 protein: CASSLGTGDEQYF; CDR3 DNA: TGTGCCAGCAGCTTAGGGACAGGGGACGAGCAGTACTTC
V gene: TRBV5-1; J gene: TRBJ1-5; D gene: TRBD1; clone size: .; CDR3 protein: CASSLGTGRNQPQHF; CDR3 DNA: TGCGCCAGCAGCTTGGGGACAGGGAGAAATCAGCCCCAGCATTTT
V gene: TRBV9; J gene: TRBJ2-7; D gene: .; clone size: few; CDR3 protein: CASSAHEVAYEQYF; CDR3 DNA: TGTGCCAGCAGCGCGCACGAGGTGGCCTACGAGCAGTACTTC
V gene: TRBV19; J gene: TRBJ2-5; D gene: .; clone size: .; CDR3 protein: CASSITGNGETQYF; CDR3 DNA: TGTGCCAGTAGTATTACGGGAAACGGAGAGACCCAGTACTTC
V gene: TRBV5-1; J gene: TRBJ2-5; D gene: TRBD2; clone size: once; CDR3 protein: CASSLSSGGPGETQYF; CDR3 DNA: TGCGCCAGCAGCTTGTCTAGCGGGGGCCCGGGGGAGACCCAGTACTTC
V gene: TRBV6-5; J gene: TRBJ2-6; D gene: .; clone size: once; CDR3 protein: CASQLGATGANVLTF; CDR3 DNA: TGTGCCAGTCAGTTGGGGGCCACTGGGGCCAACGTCCTGACTTTC
V gene: TRBV20-1; J gene: TRBJ1-4; D gene: .; clone size: .; CDR3 protein: CSARVQEKLFF; CDR3 DNA: TGCAGTGCTAGAGTACAGGAAAAACTGTTTTTT